Listed below are T cell receptor beta chains from one sample, sequenced in a study of shared clonotypes between healthy human individuals. The protocol was immunoSEQ multiplex PCR, while the TCRdb copy is restricted to in-frame clones and leaves out a portion. The table records a few million clones, 93% of them present only once. Sequenced: naive CD4+ T cells from PBMCs. The receptors were gathered from a man aged 18 to 35 in good health. Some clones in this sample may be carry-over from other donors' samples. Each CDR3 is given with its conserved first and last residue. Fields, in order: D gene, clone size, J gene, V gene, CDR3 DNA, CDR3 protein. D genes are given only for firm matches. Only part of the rows carry a size: once, few, many, or a class if the clone is expanded.

-,-,TRBJ1-1,TRBV5-4,TGTGCCAGCAGCTTAAACAGGGCTCGGGGCGCTGAAGCTTTCTTT,CASSLNRARGAEAFF
TRBD1,-,TRBJ2-7,TRBV2,TGTGCCAGCGCTAAAGACAGGGTTGAAAGCGAGCAGTACTTC,CASAKDRVESEQYF
-,-,TRBJ1-3,TRBV18,TGTGCCAGCTCACAAACCGCGATTCTAGGTTCTGGAAACACCATATATTTT,CASSQTAILGSGNTIYF
-,-,TRBJ1-1,TRBV7-8,TGTGCCAGCAGCATTACAAGGGGCATGAACACTGAAGCTTTCTTT,CASSITRGMNTEAFF
TRBD2,-,TRBJ2-2,TRBV28,TGTGCCAGCAGTTTACTGTTCTTGGGACTAGTGGTCGGCACCGGGGAGCTGTTTTTT,CASSLLFLGLVVGTGELFF
-,once,TRBJ2-3,TRBV6-4,TGTGCCAGCAGCCTAGACCAGACTAGCACAGATACGCAGTATTTT,CASSLDQTSTDTQYF
-,-,TRBJ1-1,TRBV2,TGTGCCATATTGGGGGGGCGCAAGGGTGAAGCTTTCTTT,CAILGGRKGEAFF
-,-,TRBJ2-1,TRBV7-8,TGTGCCAGCAGCTGGCATCTCAATGAGCAGTTCTTC,CASSWHLNEQFF
-,-,TRBJ1-1,TRBV7-2,TGTGCCAGCAGCCCTCGTCGTACGGAGGGGAACACTGAAGCTTTCTTT,CASSPRRTEGNTEAFF
TRBD2,-,TRBJ2-1,TRBV6-6,TGTGCCAGTGGGGACCCAGCGGGAGGGCACAATGAGCAGTTCTTC,CASGDPAGGHNEQFF
-,-,TRBJ2-7,TRBV19,TGTGCCAGCGCACCGGGAAGACCTCACGGCGAGCAGTACTTC,CASAPGRPHGEQYF
TRBD1,-,TRBJ1-4,TRBV28,TGTGCCAGCAGTTCCCAGGGGGCGCTCGCTAATGAAAAACTGTTTTTT,CASSSQGALANEKLFF
TRBD2,-,TRBJ2-1,TRBV5-1,TGCGCCAGCAAGACTAGCGGGAGCGATGAGCAGTTCTTC,CASKTSGSDEQFF
-,-,TRBJ1-3,TRBV9,TGTGCCAGCAGCGTAGATATCGCTGGAAACACCATATATTTT,CASSVDIAGNTIYF
-,once,TRBJ2-3,TRBV5-1,TGCGCCAGCAGCTTGGCAGGGTCGCAAGATACGCAGTATTTT,CASSLAGSQDTQYF
-,-,TRBJ1-2,TRBV6-5,TGTGCCAGCAGTTACTCTTGGCAGGGAAGCTATGGCTACACCTTC,CASSYSWQGSYGYTF